These 17 T cell receptor beta chains were sequenced from one sample in a study of cytomegalovirus exposure and HLA in healthy donors. The study ran its PCR with 60 Vbeta and 13 Jbeta primers. The assay was immunoSEQ multiplex PCR, and TCRdb's table has in-frame clones only and misses some. The table has about 160,000 clones, roughly 70% seen once. The source material was PBMCs. These receptors all come from a woman aged 25 to 39 in good health and CMV-seronegative.

The V and J genes are TRBV4-2 and TRBJ1-1, with D possibly being TRBD1 (5 bases). This CDR3 spans 15 amino acids. Germline V gene sequence: CDR1 LGHNA, CDR2 YNFKEQ. The germline V and J ends were trimmed by 0 bases and 1 base, with 9 bases remaining between them. Here the CDR3 reads CASSQEVGENTEAFF. Here the CDR3 DNA reads TGTGCCAGCAGCCAAGAAGTAGGGGAGAACACTGAAGCTTTCTTT.

The rearrangement joins TRBV7-6 to TRBJ2-1, with D possibly being TRBD2 (6 bases). Trimming left V 5 bases short and J 5 bases short, with 16 bases between. The CDR3 consists of 15 residues. CDR1 SGHVS and CDR2 FNYEAQ come from the germline V gene. The CDR3 sequence: CASSPLTGSHNEQFF. The CDR3 nucleotides read TGTGCCAGCAGCCCCCTGACCGGGAGCCACAATGAGCAGTTCTTC.

The rearrangement links TRBV9 to TRBJ1-2; 7 positions match TRBD1. Germline assignment: CDR1 SGDLS and CDR2 YYNGEE. With V trimmed by 0 bases and J by 4 bases, 3 bases remained unmatched. The CDR3 runs to 14 residues. CDR3 residues: CASSVAPGGYGYTF. CDR3 coding DNA: TGTGCCAGCAGCGTAGCTCCAGGGGGCTATGGCTACACCTTC. Filled out from reference TRBV9 and TRBJ1-2, the complete variable domain reads DSGVTQTPKHLITATGQRVTLRCSPRSGDLSVYWYQQSLDQGLQFLIQYYNGEERAKGNILERFSAQQFPDLHSELNLSSLELGDSALYFCASSVAPGGYGYTFGSGTRLTVV.

This chain links TRBV14 with TRBJ1-3; D may be TRBD1 (6 bases). The germline CDR1 and CDR2 sequences are SGHDN and FVKESK. The CDR3 extends over 13 amino acids. V gave up 5 bases and J gave up 2 bases, with 7 bases separating them. The chain's CDR3 is CASSWTAGNTIYF. The CDR3 bases are TGTGCCAGCAGCTGGACAGCTGGAAACACCATATATTTT.

The chain combines TRBV28 with TRBJ2-1, with D perhaps TRBD2 (7 bases). The CDR3 is 12 residues long. CDR1 is MDHEN and CDR2 is SYDVKM in the germline V gene. The V end lost 6 bases, the J end lost 12 bases, and 15 bases lay between the germline ends. The CDR3 nucleotides read TGTGCCAGCAGCCTGTCGGGGGGCGGGCAGTTCTTC. It codes for CASSLSGGGQFF.

As concerns this clone: At one end the junction does not follow the germline gene, possibly because of a read error. The CDR3 reads CSSSFLDGKNTEAFF. For the CDR3, the DNA is TGTTCCAGCAGCTTTCTGGACGGGAAGAACACTGAAGCTTTCTTT. This chain links TRBV7-9 with TRBJ1-1; D remains ambiguous. The CDR3 consists of 15 residues. The germline gives CDR1 SEHNR, CDR2 FQNEAQ (reference sequence).

The chain links TRBV28 to TRBJ1-1; tentatively, D is TRBD1 (6 bases). CDR1 MDHEN and CDR2 SYDVKM come from the germline V gene. This CDR3 has 13 amino acids. V lost 7 bases and J lost 5, with 14 bases in between. CDR3 residues: CASTSGGGTEAFF. For the CDR3, the DNA is TGTGCCAGCACCTCGGGAGGGGGGACTGAAGCTTTCTTT.

To note about this clone: Relative to the germline gene, one junction end is altered; a read error may explain this. The rearrangement links TRBV18 to TRBJ2-7; TRBD2 is a possible D gene (6 bases). This CDR3 region has 14 residues. Germline V CDR1 and CDR2: KGHSH, LQKENI. The CDR3 bases are TGTGCCAGCTCACCGGACTATTTCGGACGGGAGTTAGACTTC. It is translated as CASSPDYFGRELDF.

V usage is TRBV9 and J usage is TRBJ2-5; D gene uncertain. V was shortened by 4 bases and J by 4 bases, with 11 bases between the two germline ends. Germline values: CDR1 SGDLS, CDR2 YYNGEE. This CDR3 has 13 amino acids. CDR3 amino acids: CASSPLSGETQYF. The CDR3 nucleotides are TGTGCCAGCAGCCCACTGTCGGGAGAGACCCAGTACTTC.

This clone was observed a handful of times. The chain combines TRBV7-9 with TRBJ1-4; perhaps TRBD1 as D (6 bases). CDR1 and CDR2 from the germline V gene are SEHNR and FQNEAQ (reference sequence). The CDR3 spans 13 residues. Deletions cut 4 bases from V and 6 bases from J, with 9 bases between. The CDR3 DNA follows: TGTGCCAGCAGCTACAGGGTGTATGAAAAACTGTTTTTT. Translating it yields CASSYRVYEKLFF.

The chain uses TRBV5-1 and TRBJ2-2, with 8 bases that match TRBD2. J lost 1 base, V lost 6 bases, and 8 bases had no gene match. Germline loops: CDR1 SGHRS, CDR2 YFSETQ. The CDR3 sequence is 16 residues long. Here the CDR3 reads CASKVSGALNTGELFF. The CDR3 DNA is TGCGCCAGCAAGGTTAGCGGGGCATTGAACACCGGGGAGCTGTTTTTT.

The chain carries TRBV10-3 and TRBJ2-5; 9 bases agree with TRBD1. The last part of the DNA fits TRBJ2-7 better; the J call may be wrong. CDR3 length equals 15 residues. Germline lookup yields CDR1 ENHRY and CDR2 SYGVKD. Written as DNA, the CDR3 is TGTGCCATCAGTGAGTCGAGGGACAGGGACTACGAGCAGTACTTC. Translating gives CAISESRDRDYEQYF.

This clone was detected once. The chain employs TRBV28 and TRBJ1-5; a weak D match, TRBD1 (5 bases). CDR3 size: 15 residues. V lost 2 bases, J lost 3 bases, and 11 bases lay in between. From germline, CDR1 is MDHEN and CDR2 SYDVKM. This CDR3 reads CASSLIGQPNQPQHF. DNA for the CDR3: TGTGCCAGCAGTTTAATAGGACAACCCAATCAGCCCCAGCATTTT.

CDR3 DNA: TGTGCCAGCAGTTTTGTGGGGGGTACTGAAGCTTTCTTT. Translated: CASSFVGGTEAFF. This rearrangement joins TRBV28 to TRBJ1-1; possible D gene TRBD1, 5 bases. The V end lost 3 bases, the J end lost 5 bases, and 10 bases lay between the germline ends. Germline V gene data show CDR1 as MDHEN and CDR2 as SYDVKM. This CDR3 is built from 13 residues.

The chain is built from TRBV4-1 and TRBJ2-7; 8 bases map to TRBD1. Germline V CDR1 and CDR2: MGHRA, YSYEKL. The length of the CDR3 is 16 residues. J gave up 2 bases and V 4 bases, and 10 bases lay outside the gene matches. The CDR3 nucleotides read TGCGCCAGCAGCCTCCGGGGACAGACAGGGGCCTACGAGCAGTACTTC. It translates to CASSLRGQTGAYEQYF.

The V call is TRBV4-2, the J call TRBJ2-5; 10 bases fit TRBD1. The last part of the DNA fits TRBJ2-7 better; the J call may be wrong. The CDR3 extends over 14 amino acids. Germline lookup yields CDR1 LGHNA and CDR2 YNFKEQ. For the CDR3, the DNA is TGTGCCAGCAGCCCCGGGACAGGGGTACACGAGCAGTACTTC. It is translated as CASSPGTGVHEQYF.

This clone was found many times. The chain uses TRBV6-5 and TRBJ2-2; D not resolved. Between the trimmed V and J ends, which lost 0 bases and 2 bases, there was a span of 7 bases. This CDR3 has 15 amino acids. Germline V gives CDR1 MNHEY, CDR2 SVGAGI. As DNA, the CDR3 is TGTGCCAGCAGTTACTCAACAGACAACACCGGGGAGCTGTTTTTT. Translated, it gives CASSYSTDNTGELFF.